This T cell receptor beta chain was retrieved from a study of blood T cell repertoires in COVID-19. V lost 5 bases, J lost 8 bases, and 7 bases stayed unmatched. Per germline, CDR1 SGHAT and CDR2 FQNNGV. The CDR3 is 14 residues long. This clone was observed once. Seattle enrolled patients during active infection and tracked them longitudinally. Clones were read by immunoSEQ multiplex PCR, and TCRdb kept only the in-frame ones, dropping some. The table includes tens of thousands of clones, 70% to 90% detected once. The chain has TRBV11-2 and TRBJ1-2; 11 bases agree with TRBD1. Sequenced material: peripheral blood. The receptor was derived from a man aged 55 to 70 with COVID-19, enrolled during active disease. CDR3 protein: CASSGGQGAGGYTF. The CDR3 bases are TGTGCCAGCAGCGGAGGACAGGGGGCGGGCGGCTACACCTTC.